This TCR beta chain was obtained from a study of T cells in Graves' hyperthyroidism and ophthalmopathy. Study-wide results and caveats: Most thyroid clonotypes expanded above 0.001 were also detected in blood.

CDR3 length: 15 residues. CDR1 is SNHLY, CDR2 FYNNEI, per germline. V lost 5 bases and J lost 0, with 11 bases in between. In this sample, this clonotype turned up many times. Its antigen remains unknown. Diagnosis relied on clinical symptoms, serum thyroxine and TRAb, thyroid ultrasound and orbital computed tomography. The source material, RNA transcripts, was used to amplify TCR beta CDR3 regions. During a first-round RT-PCR of the TCR CDR3, the HTBI primer set was used. Via MiXCR, TCRdb re-called the multiplex PCR reads, giving one row per CDR3 protein. The sample lists 250,000 to 300,000 distinct CDR3 sequences; about 14% were seen once.

The specimen was blood. V gene TRBV2 combines with J gene TRBJ2-1; D not certain. The receptor was derived from a woman aged 25 to 39 with Graves' hyperthyroidism that later progressed to Graves' ophthalmopathy. CDR3 amino acids: CASSQDLSSYNEQFF. The CDR3 DNA sequence: TGTGCCAGCAGTCAGGACCTGAGCTCCTACAATGAGCAGTTCTTC. The entire variable domain, with the rest obtained from reference TRBV2 and TRBJ2-1, is as follows: EPEVTQTPSHQVTQMGQEVILRCVPISNHLYFYWYRQILGQKVEFLVSFYNNEISEKSEIFDDQFSVERPDGSNFTLKIRSTKLEDSAMYFCASSQDLSSYNEQFFGPGTRLTVL.